This record covers a single T cell receptor (beta chain). The sample originates from a study of blood T cell repertoires in COVID-19. About the study: The United States, Italy and Spain supplied acute and convalescent COVID-19 samples. T cells, B-cell-depleted T cells, or PBMCs supplied cDNA or gDNA.

As processed by the authors: The authors estimated nucleated cell counts from reference gene primer amplification. TCRdb keeps only in-frame clones here, not all; method: immunoSEQ multiplex PCR. That table furnishes V, J and clone size, whereas the DNA furnished D and trimming. The data hold roughly 250,000 clones, with about 80% observed a single time. The CDR3 extends over 14 amino acids. The germline V gene encodes CDR1 KGHSH and CDR2 LQKENI. The ends were cut back, 6 bases at V and 5 bases at J, with 14 bases in the middle. This clonotype was sampled from a woman older than 75 with acute or convalescent COVID-19. The chain is built from TRBV18 and TRBJ2-1; tentative D call: TRBD1 (6 bases). The material sequenced was peripheral blood. The CDR3 region is CASSPKQGHNEQFF. CDR3 bases: TGTGCCAGCTCCCCTAAGCAGGGGCACAATGAGCAGTTCTTC.